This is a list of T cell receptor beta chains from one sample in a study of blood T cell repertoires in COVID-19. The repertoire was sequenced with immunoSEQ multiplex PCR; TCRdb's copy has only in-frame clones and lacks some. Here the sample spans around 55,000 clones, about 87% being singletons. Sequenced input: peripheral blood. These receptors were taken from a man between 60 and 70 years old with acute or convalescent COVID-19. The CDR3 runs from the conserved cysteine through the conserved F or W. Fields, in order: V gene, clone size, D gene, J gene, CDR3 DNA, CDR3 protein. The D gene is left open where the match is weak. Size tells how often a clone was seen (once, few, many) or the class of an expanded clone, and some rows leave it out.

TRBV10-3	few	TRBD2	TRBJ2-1	TGTGCCATCAGTGAGTTGAGCGGGAGTCATTCCTACAATGAGCAGTTCTTC	CAISELSGSHSYNEQFF
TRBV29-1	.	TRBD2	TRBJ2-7	TGCAGCGTTGGGGAGGGCTCCTACGAGCAGTACTTC	CSVGEGSYEQYF
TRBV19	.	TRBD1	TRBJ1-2	TGTGCCTGTAGAGGCCCCACGACAGGGGGGTTCTATGGCTACACCTTC	CACRGPTTGGFYGYTF
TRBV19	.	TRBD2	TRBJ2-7	TGTGCCAGTAGTATCTATAGCGGGTCTTCCTACGAGCAGTACTTC	CASSIYSGSSYEQYF
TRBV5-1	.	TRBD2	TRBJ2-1	TGCGCCAGCAGCTTTGGGGGGGACAATGAGCAGTTCTTC	CASSFGGDNEQFF
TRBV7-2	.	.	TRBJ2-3	TGTGCCAGCAGCTTAGAGGCTAGCGGCACAGATACGCAGTATTTT	CASSLEASGTDTQYF
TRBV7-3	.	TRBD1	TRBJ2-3	TGTGCCAGCAGCCCTGACAGGGGGCGGACAGATACGCAGTATTTT	CASSPDRGRTDTQYF
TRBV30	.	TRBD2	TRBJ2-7	TGTGCCTGGGGGACTAGCGGGAGATCGCAGTACTTC	CAWGTSGRSQYF
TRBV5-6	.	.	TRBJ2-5	TGTGCCAGCAGCTTGGGGGCAGGGAAGCCAGAGACCCAGTACTTC	CASSLGAGKPETQYF
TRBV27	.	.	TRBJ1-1	TGTGCCAGCAGTGCCTCTCCAGGCAGGGGCACTGAAGCTTTCTTT	CASSASPGRGTEAFF
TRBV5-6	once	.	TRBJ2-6	TGTGCCAGCAGCCCCCTGGGGACAGGGGCCAACGTCCTGACTTTC	CASSPLGTGANVLTF
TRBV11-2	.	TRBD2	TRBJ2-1	TGTGCCAGCAGCTTAGGGACTAGCGGATACAATGAGCAGTTCTTC	CASSLGTSGYNEQFF
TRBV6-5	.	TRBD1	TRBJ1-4	TGTGCCAGCAACCGGGACAGGGGCGAAAAACTGTTTTTT	CASNRDRGEKLFF
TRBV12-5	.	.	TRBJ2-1	TGTGCTAGTGGTACGGGGACTCCTTTTGCCTCCTACAATGAGCAGTTCTTC	CASGTGTPFASYNEQFF
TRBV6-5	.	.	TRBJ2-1	TGTGCCAGCCTCCTTGGGGGACTGGGCAATGAGCAGTTCTTC	CASLLGGLGNEQFF